Sequencing of this T cell receptor beta chain was carried out in a study of beta chain features in type 1 diabetes listed by TCRdb under 2018. With regard to the full study: No differences in mean age, gender distribution, total cell number or subset yield were found between patients and healthy donors. The study compared TCRB repertoires of sorted circulating CD4+ T cell subsets between recently diagnosed type 1 diabetes patients and matched healthy donors. Across all samples, approximately 98,000,000 sorted cells were examined, and cell number per subset correlated strongly with RNA yield. Regulatory and stem cell-like memory subsets were isolated from only 8 patients and about 8 healthy donors, whereas naive and central memory subsets came from all 30 or so donors. Points the paper makes about the study in general: At VDJ recombination sites, patients with type 1 diabetes made fewer insertions and deleted more nucleotides, a pattern implying thymic rearrangement abnormalities. A moderate but significant shortening of TCRB CDR3 length was observed in type 1 diabetes patients in all four CD4+ subsets. Shorter templates might be favored by PCR, yet because patient and control samples were amplified and corrected together, any such skew would affect both groups equally. Naive, central memory and regulatory TCRB repertoires appeared more similar among patients than among healthy donors. Because the HLA sub-analyses included only small numbers of individuals, any influence of HLA type on TCRB rearrangement was left unresolved. Sequencing cDNA rather than genomic DNA could over-represent highly expressing activated cells, although activation and CD3 levels did not differ between groups.

The entire amount of isolated RNA was reverse transcribed using the High Capacity cDNA Reverse Transcription Kit, so the sequenced TCRB transcripts were expressed ones. Deep immunoSEQ sequencing was applied to naive, central memory and regulatory T cell samples, giving an average of roughly 3.6 million total reads per sample. Sorted cells were lysed in RLT buffer and RNA was extracted with DNase-treated RNeasy Micro or Mini kits, depending on cell number. To prevent cross-contamination, every cell subset was processed on its own, while patient and healthy donor samples were processed together. The immunoSEQ multiplex PCR was used to amplify TCRB sequences from cDNA, yielding 87-bp fragments that span the CDR3 region. The amplicons were sequenced using the Illumina HiSeq platform. Per the original workflow: PCR bias was computationally corrected using synthetic template baselines, reads within Hamming distance 2 were collapsed, and singletons that could not be merged were discarded. Reads were aligned to IMGT to assign V, D and J genes, CDR3 length, and insertions or deletions at six rearrangement sites. Clonotype counts were normalized to sorted cell number within each subset before computing true diversity and Gini coefficients with the tcR R package. The overlap coefficient, calculated on TCRB nucleotide sequences, was used to measure repertoire sharing. Drawn from immuneACCESS, this table holds only the in-frame rearrangements with V and J called that TCRdb kept. Clones are partly lost; checked studies trace under half to an unresolved V gene and leave the rest unexplained. V and J calls plus clone size are reproduced from that table; the DNA served to infer D and trimming. This sample is represented by under 250,000 clones; about 25% of them were singletons. 4% of the sample goes to the ten largest clones.

For this clone: The clone's antigen remains unknown. It has no much larger one-base neighbor in the sample; base qualities were not kept.

Each donor gave one peripheral blood draw, averaging around 120 mL, which was collected into heparinised tubes. A BD FACSAria II was used to sort naive, central memory, regulatory and stem cell-like memory CD4+ T cells with a panel that included CD45RO, CCR7, CD25, CD127, CD95 and CD27. A purity above 95% was achieved for all sorted populations. PBMCs were isolated right away by Lymphoprep density gradient centrifugation and were stained directly, without culture. To minimize batch effects, samples were stained and sorted in pairs, one healthy donor with one patient per experiment. The trim is 3 bases for V and 5 bases for J, with a gap of 8 bases between the germline ends. Per the germline V gene, SGHTA is the CDR1 and FQGNSA is the CDR2. From cysteine to phenylalanine, the CDR3 is 12 amino acids long. CDR3 DNA is the only sequence kept; it has 36 bases, read in frame from the first base.

The source is a man aged 30-40 years in good health. Recombination linked TRBV7-2 to TRBJ2-7, with the D gene not clear enough to name. Sequenced material: central memory CD4+ T cells from blood. This receptor has the CDR3 CASSFTRNEQYF. The sequenced DNA is TGTGCCAGCAGCTTCACTCGGAACGAGCAGTACTTC.